This T cell receptor beta chain was recorded in a study of T cells in Graves' hyperthyroidism and ophthalmopathy. Study details: The authors collected peripheral blood at initial diagnosis, before any treatment.

Germline assignment: CDR1 MDHEN and CDR2 SYDVKM. The CDR3 totals 12 residues. Amplification yielded TCR beta CDR3 regions, with RNA transcripts as the source. A first-round RT-PCR of the TCR CDR3 used the HTBI primer set. MiXCR, run by TCRdb on the multiplex PCR reads, gives a single entry per CDR3 protein. The sample gives more than 300,000 distinct CDR3 sequences, 18% of which show up once; 35% to 50% is in the top ten. On this clonotype: The antigen is unknown. A much larger clone sits a single nucleotide away, making a read error possible.

Study-level results: Ophthalmopathy was separated from stable hyperthyroidism by a 13 V-J model.

Ophthalmopathy patients all had a Clinical Activity Score of at least 3, a NOSPECS grade of at least 4 and disease under 3 months old. 10 ml of fresh peripheral blood supplied the PBMCs. The chain has TRBV28 and TRBJ2-7; D unresolved. This sequence was found in a man between 18 and 29 years old with Graves' ophthalmopathy. The sequencing input was blood. CDR3 coding DNA: TGTGCCAGCCAGGACGGTTCCTACAAGCAGTACTTC. It encodes CASQDGSYKQYF.